The clone carrying this T cell receptor beta chain was counted a single time. After removal of 7 bases from V and 1 base from J, the junction contained 2 bases not matched to a gene. There are 12 residues in the CDR3. Per the germline V gene, CDR1 is SQVTM and CDR2 is ANQGSEA. This sample was included in a study of blood T cell repertoires in COVID-19. The wider study: Donors in the United States, Italy and Spain gave samples during acute or convalescent COVID-19.

The assay was immunoSEQ multiplex PCR, and TCRdb's table has in-frame clones only and misses some. The data contain approximately 200,000 clones, more than 75% of them singletons. The rearrangement joins TRBV29-1 to TRBJ2-7, with 9 bases identical to TRBD1. The sequence was collected from a man aged 50-59 years who had recovered from COVID-19. Sequenced: peripheral blood. The CDR3 here is CSAGQGSYEQYF. DNA of the CDR3: TGCAGCGCCGGACAGGGGTCCTACGAGCAGTACTTC.